Given below is one T cell receptor beta chain in context. The antigen it recognizes is unknown. No base qualities exist here, and no much larger clone lies one base off it. The label giving this sample's time point can be read as: around 25 months on ibrutinib. For TCR beta library preparation, roughly 2.2 micrograms of genomic DNA were isolated from cryopreserved PBMCs. High-throughput TCR beta sequencing was performed on longitudinal blood samples from CLL patients receiving ibrutinib monotherapy. The patients took part in an open-label, single-center phase 2 trial of ibrutinib monotherapy. The data originate from a study of cytotoxic CD8 clonotypes in ibrutinib-treated CLL (dated by TCRdb to the early 2020s). A note on the overall study: The cohort included around 15 treatment-naive and ten to twelve relapsed/refractory patients; approximately 17 were IGHV unmutated. Every sample from remission and from progressive disease was obtained while the patients were still on ibrutinib. On average, each sample had a few hundred thousand productive templates and 100,000 or so productive rearrangements. Cryopreserved peripheral blood mononuclear cells were collected at three points: before therapy, at response, and at either sustained remission or disease progression. Responses were partial in approximately 24 patients and complete in 2; after median approximately 66 months follow-up, some 15 stayed in remission and roughly twelve progressed. Longitudinal samples were obtainable from about 30% of the 86 participants in the trial. The response samples were drawn at a median of around eleven months into treatment, with a range of roughly 6 to 40 months. What the authors observed across the whole study: Sampling times were not matched between sustained-remission and progressing patients, and lymph node repertoires were not studied. Baseline clonality exceeded that of age-matched healthy donors and correlated strongly with circulating CD8+ T-cell counts. Clonality increased at ibrutinib response, stayed stable in sustained remission, and fell back toward baseline at progression. Public clonotypes were rare and either shrank or stayed stable during treatment, and the rise in clonality at ibrutinib response reflected expansion of private clonotypes.

From the cysteine through the phenylalanine, the CDR3 covers 16 amino acids. Here the CDR3 DNA is all that survives: 48 bases in frame from base 1. Via the germline V gene (reference sequence), CDR1 is MNHEY and CDR2 SMNVEV. Germline trimming: 5 bases from V, 5 bases from J; junction bases outside gene matches: 5. Each clonotype received, on average, about 10x coverage in deep resolution sequencing performed on a MiSeq, where the target depth lay between 1 in 1 million and 1 in 200,000 T cells. TCR beta libraries were generated with the immunoSEQ hsTCRB Kit. On the authors' methods: The data were analyzed with ImmunoSEQ Analyzer and ImmunoSEQ Data Assistant, and V, D and J gene assignments followed IMGT definitions. Clonality, which ranges from 0 to 1, was calculated by subtracting the normalized Shannon entropy of productive rearrangement frequencies from one. Only overrepresented clonotypes making up at least 0.05% of each patient's repertoire were included in the public clonotype analysis. Some 14 age-matched healthy donor repertoires from immuneACCESS served as clonality controls. In its TCRdb copy, this immuneACCESS table keeps in-frame sequences only and misses some clones. Where compared with another copy, unresolved V genes explain less than half of these, and the others have no known cause. V and J calls and clone size are given by that table; D and trimming were obtained from the DNA. This sample has about 200,000 clones in its table, and around 70% of those were observed once. The leading ten clones occupy around 15% of the sample.

The receptor comes from a human donor with chronic lymphocytic leukemia. The chain is assembled from TRBV27 and TRBJ2-5; 16 bases in between match TRBD2. The material sequenced was PBMCs, taken after 24 months of ibrutinib treatment. The CDR3: CASSNMGLAGGETQYF. The DNA sequence is given as TGTGCCAGCAGTAATATGGGACTAGCGGGAGGGGAGACCCAGTACTTC.